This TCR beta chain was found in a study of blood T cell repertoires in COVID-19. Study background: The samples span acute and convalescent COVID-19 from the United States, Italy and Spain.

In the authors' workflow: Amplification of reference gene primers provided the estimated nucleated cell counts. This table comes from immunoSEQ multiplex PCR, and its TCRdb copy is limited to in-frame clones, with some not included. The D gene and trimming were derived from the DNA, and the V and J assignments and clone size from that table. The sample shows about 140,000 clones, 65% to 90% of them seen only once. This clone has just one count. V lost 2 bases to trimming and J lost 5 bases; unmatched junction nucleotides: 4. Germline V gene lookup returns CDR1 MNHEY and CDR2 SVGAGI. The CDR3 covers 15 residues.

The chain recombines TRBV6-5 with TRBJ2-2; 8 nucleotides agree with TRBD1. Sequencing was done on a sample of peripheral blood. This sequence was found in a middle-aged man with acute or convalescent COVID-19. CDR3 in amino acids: CASSYGDRRTGELFF. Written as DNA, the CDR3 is TGTGCCAGCAGTTACGGGGACAGGCGGACCGGGGAGCTGTTTTTT.